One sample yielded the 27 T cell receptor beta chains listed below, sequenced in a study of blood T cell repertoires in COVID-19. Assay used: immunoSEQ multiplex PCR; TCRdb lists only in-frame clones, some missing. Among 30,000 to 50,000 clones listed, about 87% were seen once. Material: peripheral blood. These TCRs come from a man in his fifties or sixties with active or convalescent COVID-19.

CDR3 in DNA: TGTGCCTGGAGTCGTGGGGAGGGGGTAGGGGAGCAGTACTTC. This sequence encodes CAWSRGEGVGEQYF. V gene TRBV30 combines with J gene TRBJ2-7, with a tentative D call TRBD2 (7 bases). The germline CDR1 and CDR2 sequences are GTSNPN and SVGIG (reference sequence). The CDR3 covers 14 residues. V was pared by 2 bases and J by 7 bases, with 18 bases between.

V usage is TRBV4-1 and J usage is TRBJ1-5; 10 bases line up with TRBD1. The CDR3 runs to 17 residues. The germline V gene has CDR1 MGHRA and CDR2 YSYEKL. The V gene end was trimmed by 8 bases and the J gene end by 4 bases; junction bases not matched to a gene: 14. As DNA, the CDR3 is TGCGCCAGCTCCGGAGCGACAGGGGGCTATAGGAATCAGCCCCAGCATTTT. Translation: CASSGATGGYRNQPQHF.

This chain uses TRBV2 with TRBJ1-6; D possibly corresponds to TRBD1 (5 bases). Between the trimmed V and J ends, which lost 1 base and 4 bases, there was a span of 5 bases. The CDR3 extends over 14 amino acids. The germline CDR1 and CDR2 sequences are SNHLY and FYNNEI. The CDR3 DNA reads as TGTGCCAGCAGTGAAGGACAGTATAATTCACCCCTCCACTTT. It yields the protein CASSEGQYNSPLHF.

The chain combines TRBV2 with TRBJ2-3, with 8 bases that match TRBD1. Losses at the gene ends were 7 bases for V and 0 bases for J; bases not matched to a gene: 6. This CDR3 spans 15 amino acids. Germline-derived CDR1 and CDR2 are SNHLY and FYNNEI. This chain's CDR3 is CASNLDRVSTDTQYF. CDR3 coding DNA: TGTGCCAGCAACCTGGACAGGGTTAGCACAGATACGCAGTATTTT.

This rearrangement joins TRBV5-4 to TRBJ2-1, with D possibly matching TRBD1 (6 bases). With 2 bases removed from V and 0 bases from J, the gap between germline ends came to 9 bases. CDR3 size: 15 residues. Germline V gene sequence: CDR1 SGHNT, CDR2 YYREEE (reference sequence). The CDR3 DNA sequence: TGTGCCAGCAGCTTTGGACAGATCTCCTACAATGAGCAGTTCTTC. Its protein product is CASSFGQISYNEQFF.

CDR3 loop: CASGRGRGMGTEAFF. In nucleotides, the CDR3 is TGTGCCAGTGGGCGAGGAAGGGGTATGGGCACTGAAGCTTTCTTT. This chain links TRBV19 with TRBJ1-1, with D perhaps matching TRBD1 (5 bases). Between the trimmed V and J ends, which lost 8 bases and 4 bases, there was a span of 20 bases. This CDR3 is 15 amino acids long. CDR1 and CDR2 from the germline V gene are LNHDA and SQIVND (reference sequence). Based on the CDR3 plus reference TRBV19 and TRBJ1-1, the full variable domain is DGGITQSPKYLFRKEGQNVTLSCEQNLNHDAMYWYRQDPGQGLRLIYYSQIVNDFQKGDIAEGYSVSREKKESFPLTVTSAQKNPTAFYLCASGRGRGMGTEAFFGQGTRLTVV.

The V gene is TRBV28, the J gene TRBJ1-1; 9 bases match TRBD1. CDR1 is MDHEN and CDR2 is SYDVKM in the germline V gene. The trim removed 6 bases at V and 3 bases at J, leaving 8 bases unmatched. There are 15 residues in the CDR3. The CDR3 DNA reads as TGTGCCAGCAGGACAGGGGGTGGGGAGGACACTGAAGCTTTCTTT. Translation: CASRTGGGEDTEAFF.

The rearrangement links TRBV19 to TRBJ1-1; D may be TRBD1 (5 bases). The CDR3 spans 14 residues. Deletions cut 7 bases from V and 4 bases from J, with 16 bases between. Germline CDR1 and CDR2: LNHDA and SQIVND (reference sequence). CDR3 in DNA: TGTGCCAGTATTATCGCGGGGGGGACCACTGAAGCTTTCTTT. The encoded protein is CASIIAGGTTEAFF.

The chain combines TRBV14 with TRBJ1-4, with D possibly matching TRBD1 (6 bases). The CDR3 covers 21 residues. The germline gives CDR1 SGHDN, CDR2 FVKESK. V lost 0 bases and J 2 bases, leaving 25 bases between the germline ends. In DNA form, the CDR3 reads TGTGCCAGCAGCCAAGATTGGGGGCAGGGGCCACCCGTCTTGACTAATGAAAAACTGTTTTTT. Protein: CASSQDWGQGPPVLTNEKLFF. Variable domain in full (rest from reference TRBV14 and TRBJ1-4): EAGVTQFPSHSVIEKGQTVTLRCDPISGHDNLYWYRRVMGKEIKFLLHFVKESKQDESGMPNNRFLAERTGGTYSTLKVQPAELEDSGVYFCASSQDWGQGPPVLTNEKLFFGSGTQLSVL.

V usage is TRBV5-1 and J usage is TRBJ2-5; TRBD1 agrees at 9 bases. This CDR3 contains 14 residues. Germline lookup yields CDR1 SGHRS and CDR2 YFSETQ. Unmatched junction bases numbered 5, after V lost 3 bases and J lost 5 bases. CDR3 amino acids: CASSSGTGRETQYF. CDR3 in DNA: TGCGCCAGCAGCTCAGGGACAGGGCGGGAGACCCAGTACTTC.

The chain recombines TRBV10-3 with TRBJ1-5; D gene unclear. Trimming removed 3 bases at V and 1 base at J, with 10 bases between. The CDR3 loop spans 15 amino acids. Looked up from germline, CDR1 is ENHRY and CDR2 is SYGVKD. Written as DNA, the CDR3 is TGTGCCATCAGTGAAGTGGGCGAAAGCAATCAGCCCCAGCATTTT. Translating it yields CAISEVGESNQPQHF.

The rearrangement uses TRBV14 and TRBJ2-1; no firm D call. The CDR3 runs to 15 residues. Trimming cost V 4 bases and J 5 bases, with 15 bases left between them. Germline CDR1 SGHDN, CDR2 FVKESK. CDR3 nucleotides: TGTGCCAGCAGCCCGGAGAGTCTTGTCCACAATGAGCAGTTCTTC. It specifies CASSPESLVHNEQFF.

CDR3 bases: TGTGCCAGCAGACGCGACAGGGATAATTCACCCCTCCACTTT. This codes for CASRRDRDNSPLHF. The chain combines TRBV27 with TRBJ1-6; TRBD1 matches 7 bases. The junction had 4 bases not matched to a gene; V was cut back by 6 bases and J by 5 bases. The CDR3 is made up of 14 amino acids. Germline CDR1 is MNHEY and CDR2 is SMNVEV (reference sequence).

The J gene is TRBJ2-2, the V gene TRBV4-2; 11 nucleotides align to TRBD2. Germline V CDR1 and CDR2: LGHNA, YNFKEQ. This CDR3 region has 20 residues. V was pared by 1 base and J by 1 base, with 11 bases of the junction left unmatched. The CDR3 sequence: CASSQVSGNSGGENTGELFF. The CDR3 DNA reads TGTGCCAGCAGCCAAGTTTCTGGGAATAGCGGGGGGGAGAACACCGGGGAGCTGTTTTTT.

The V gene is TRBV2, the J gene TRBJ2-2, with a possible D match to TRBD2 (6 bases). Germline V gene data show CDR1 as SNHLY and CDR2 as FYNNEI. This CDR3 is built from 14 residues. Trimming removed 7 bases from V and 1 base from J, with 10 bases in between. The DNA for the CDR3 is TGTGCCAGCATTCGCGGGATGAACACCGGGGAGCTGTTTTTT. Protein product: CASIRGMNTGELFF.

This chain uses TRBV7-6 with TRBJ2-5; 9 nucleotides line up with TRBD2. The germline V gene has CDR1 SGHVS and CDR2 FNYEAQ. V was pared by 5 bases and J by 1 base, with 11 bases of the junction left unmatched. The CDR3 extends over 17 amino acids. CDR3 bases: TGTGCCAGCAGCCCCCTGTCAGCGGGGGGTCTCCAAGAGACCCAGTACTTC. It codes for CASSPLSAGGLQETQYF.

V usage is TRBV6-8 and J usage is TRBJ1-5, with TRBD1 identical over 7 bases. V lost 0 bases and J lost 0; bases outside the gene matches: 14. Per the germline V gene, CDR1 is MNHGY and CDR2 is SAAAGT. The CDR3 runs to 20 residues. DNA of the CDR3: TGTGCCAGCAGTTACTCGAAAGGTTTGACAGGGAGTTATAGCAATCAGCCCCAGCATTTT. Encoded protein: CASSYSKGLTGSYSNQPQHF.

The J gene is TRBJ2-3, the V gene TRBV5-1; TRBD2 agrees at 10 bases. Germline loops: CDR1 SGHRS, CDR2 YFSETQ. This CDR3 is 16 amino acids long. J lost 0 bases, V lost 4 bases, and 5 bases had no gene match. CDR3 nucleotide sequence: TGCGCCAGCAGCCTGACTAGCGGGTCTAGCACAGATACGCAGTATTTT. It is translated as CASSLTSGSSTDTQYF.

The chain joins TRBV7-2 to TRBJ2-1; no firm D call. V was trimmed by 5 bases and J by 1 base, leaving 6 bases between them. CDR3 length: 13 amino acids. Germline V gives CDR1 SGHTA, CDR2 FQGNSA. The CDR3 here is CASSPGSYNEQFF. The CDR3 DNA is TGTGCCAGCAGCCCGGGTTCCTACAATGAGCAGTTCTTC.

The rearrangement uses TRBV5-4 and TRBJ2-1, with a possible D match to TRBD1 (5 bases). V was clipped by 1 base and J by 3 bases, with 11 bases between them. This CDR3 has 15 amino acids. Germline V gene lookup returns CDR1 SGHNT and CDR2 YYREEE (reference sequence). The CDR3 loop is CASSLNLGHYNEQFF. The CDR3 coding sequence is TGTGCCAGCAGCTTGAATCTGGGGCACTACAATGAGCAGTTCTTC. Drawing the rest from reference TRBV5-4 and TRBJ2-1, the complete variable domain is ETGVTQSPTHLIKTRGQQVTLRCSSQSGHNTVSWYQQALGQGPQFIFQYYREEENGRGNFPPRFSGLQFPNYSSELNVNALELDDSALYLCASSLNLGHYNEQFFGPGTRLTVL.

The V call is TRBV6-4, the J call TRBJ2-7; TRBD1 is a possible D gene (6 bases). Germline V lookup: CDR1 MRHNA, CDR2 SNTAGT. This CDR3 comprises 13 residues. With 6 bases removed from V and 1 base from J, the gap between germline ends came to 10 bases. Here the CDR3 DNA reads TGTGCCAGCAGAAAGGACAGATCCTACGAGCAGTACGTC. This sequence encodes CASRKDRSYEQYV.

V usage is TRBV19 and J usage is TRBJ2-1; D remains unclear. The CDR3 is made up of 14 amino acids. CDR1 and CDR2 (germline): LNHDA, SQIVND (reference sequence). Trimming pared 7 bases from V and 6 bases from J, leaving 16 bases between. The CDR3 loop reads CASTQLGSINEQFF. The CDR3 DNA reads TGTGCCAGTACGCAGCTAGGATCCATCAATGAGCAGTTCTTC. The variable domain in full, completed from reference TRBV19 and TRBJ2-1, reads DGGITQSPKYLFRKEGQNVTLSCEQNLNHDAMYWYRQDPGQGLRLIYYSQIVNDFQKGDIAEGYSVSREKKESFPLTVTSAQKNPTAFYLCASTQLGSINEQFFGPGTRLTVL.

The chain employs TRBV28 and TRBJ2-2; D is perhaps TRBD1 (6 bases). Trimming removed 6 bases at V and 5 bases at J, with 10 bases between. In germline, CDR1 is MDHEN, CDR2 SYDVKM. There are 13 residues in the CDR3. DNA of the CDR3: TGTGCCAGCAGGGATACAGGGACCGGGGAGCTGTTTTTT. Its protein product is CASRDTGTGELFF.

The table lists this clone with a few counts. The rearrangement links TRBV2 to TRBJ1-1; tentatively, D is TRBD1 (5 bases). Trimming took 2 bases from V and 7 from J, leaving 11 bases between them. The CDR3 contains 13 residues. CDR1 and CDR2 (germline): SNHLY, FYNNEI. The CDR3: CASSEPPGDEAFF. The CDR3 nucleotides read TGTGCCAGCAGTGAACCCCCGGGGGATGAAGCTTTCTTT.

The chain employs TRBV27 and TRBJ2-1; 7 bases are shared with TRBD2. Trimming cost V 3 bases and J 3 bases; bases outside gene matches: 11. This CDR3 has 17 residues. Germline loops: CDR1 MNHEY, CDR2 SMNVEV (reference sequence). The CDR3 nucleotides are TGTGCCAGCAGTTTCCTCCGTCGGACGGGAGGCTACAATGAGCAGTTCTTC. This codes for CASSFLRRTGGYNEQFF.

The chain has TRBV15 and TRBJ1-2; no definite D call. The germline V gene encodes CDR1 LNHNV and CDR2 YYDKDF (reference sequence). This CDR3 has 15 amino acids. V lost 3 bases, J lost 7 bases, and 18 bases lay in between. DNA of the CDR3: TGTGCCACCAGCAGGGTTGTAGTACGCTTTTTTGGCTACACCTTC. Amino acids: CATSRVVVRFFGYTF.

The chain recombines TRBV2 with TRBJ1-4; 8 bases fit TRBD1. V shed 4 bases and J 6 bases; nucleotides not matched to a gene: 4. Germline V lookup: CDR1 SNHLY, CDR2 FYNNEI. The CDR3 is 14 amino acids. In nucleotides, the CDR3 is TGTGCCAGCAGTGCAAGGACAGGGTATGAAAAACTGTTTTTT. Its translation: CASSARTGYEKLFF.